This passage covers 25 T cell receptor beta chains from one sample sequenced in a study of T-cell reconstitution after alpha-beta-depleted transplantation in children (dated by TCRdb to 2016 to 2017). Library preparation was by PCR. Instrument used: Illumina HiSeq 2500. TCR libraries were prepared with molecular barcoding, using unique molecular identifiers to normalize TCRbeta repertoire quantification. TCRdb handled the public reads itself, with Q25 trimming in fastp and clone calling in MiXCR, and kept productive beta chains. Identical CDR3 proteins give one entry, which carries the most common genes and DNA. The sample profile shows hundreds of thousands of distinct CDR3 sequences; around 23% of them were found once. The top ten hold 12% to 15% of the sample. What this sample's treatment or condition label stands for: allogeneic hematopoietic cell transplantation with graft depleted of TCRalphabeta T cells and CD19 B cells.

The sequencing used PBMCs, mostly from graft donor cells, collected 360 days after TCRalphabeta/CD19-depleted stem cell transplant. These receptors came from a boy in the first two years of life who had a stem cell transplant for acute myeloid leukemia, so the T cells may come from the graft donor.

This clonotype appeared many times. The rearrangement links TRBV20-1 to TRBJ2-7, with D possibly TRBD1 on 5 matching bases. The germline V and J ends were trimmed by 1 base and 7 bases, with 14 bases remaining between them. Germline assignment: CDR1 DFQATT and CDR2 SNEGSKA (reference sequence). The CDR3 covers 13 residues. CDR3 sequence reads: CSARVGRQEEQYF. As DNA, the CDR3 is TGCAGTGCTAGAGTGGGGCGTCAGGAGGAGCAGTACTTC.

This clonotype was seen a handful of times. The chain joins TRBV9 to TRBJ2-5, with 7 bases identical to TRBD1. Unmatched junction bases numbered 5, after V lost 4 bases and J lost 2 bases. The germline V gene encodes CDR1 SGDLS and CDR2 YYNGEE. The length of the CDR3 is 14 residues. The CDR3 DNA reads as TGTGCCAGCAGCCAAGGGACAGTTCAAGAGACCCAGTACTTC. Protein product: CASSQGTVQETQYF.

This sequence joins TRBV12-3 or TRBV12-4 and TRBJ1-2; 10 bases agree with TRBD1. J was trimmed by 2 bases and V by 6 bases; bases with no gene match: 6. The CDR3 has 15 amino acids. As DNA, the CDR3 is TGTGCCAGCAGACCACGGGGACAGGGGAACTATGGCTACACCTTC. Protein product: CASRPRGQGNYGYTF.

This chain uses TRBV7-2 with TRBJ2-2; the D is unclear. The CDR3 contains 16 residues. Trimming left V 5 bases short and J 7 bases short, with 20 bases between. Germline lookup yields CDR1 SGHTA and CDR2 FQGNSA. Here the CDR3 DNA reads TGTGCCAGCAGCCCGCCAACCGGGCCCCAGGTCGGGGAGCTGTTTTTT. Amino acid sequence: CASSPPTGPQVGELFF. The full variable domain, its missing parts supplied by reference TRBV7-2 and TRBJ2-2, is GAGVSQSPSNKVTEKGKDVELRCDPISGHTALYWYRQSLGQGLEFLIYFQGNSAPDKSGLPSDRFSAERTGGSVSTLTIQRTQQEDSAVYLCASSPPTGPQVGELFFGEGSRLTVL.

The chain couples TRBV15 to TRBJ2-5; a weak D match, TRBD2 (6 bases). The CDR3 has 14 residues. Germline loops: CDR1 LNHNV, CDR2 YYDKDF (reference sequence). The V end was cut by 5 bases, the J end by 7 bases, with 17 bases between. The CDR3 DNA reads as TGTGCCACCAGCCCGGACGCCTACGGGGGGACCCAGTACTTC. The encoded protein is CATSPDAYGGTQYF.

In this sample, this clonotype turned up a few times. This chain joins TRBV7-2 and TRBJ2-7, with D possibly being TRBD2 (6 bases). Germline V gene lookup returns CDR1 SGHTA and CDR2 FQGNSA. V lost 1 base to trimming and J lost 6 bases, with 13 bases between them. The CDR3 consists of 14 residues. In DNA, the CDR3 is TGTGCCAGCAGCTTAGGGCTAGCGTTCTCCGAGCAGTACTTC. Translation gives CASSLGLAFSEQYF.

The chain is built from TRBV6-6 and TRBJ1-5; D uncertain. The length of the CDR3 is 13 residues. V was shortened by 3 bases and J by 0 bases, with 3 bases between the two germline ends. Germline assignment: CDR1 MNHNY and CDR2 SVGAGI (reference sequence). The CDR3 region has the DNA TGTGCCAGCAGTTATTATAGCAATCAGCCCCAGCATTTT. It yields the protein CASSYYSNQPQHF.

This sequence joins TRBV7-2 and TRBJ1-3; no reliable D call. V was clipped by 5 bases and J by 0 bases, with 11 bases between them. Germline assignment: CDR1 SGHTA and CDR2 FQGNSA. This CDR3 is 15 amino acids long. As DNA, the CDR3 is TGTGCCAGCAGCCCAGGACCGAGCTCTGGAAACACCATATATTTT. Its translation is CASSPGPSSGNTIYF.

This clonotype was detected ten times or more. The CDR3, as DNA: TGCAGCGTTGAAGGGTCAGGGAACACCGGGGAGCTGTTTTTT. Its translation is CSVEGSGNTGELFF. The gene calls are TRBV29-1 and TRBJ2-2; D remains unclear. This CDR3 comprises 14 residues. CDR1 and CDR2 (germline): SQVTM, ANQGSEA. V was clipped by 1 base and J by 1 base, with 7 bases between them.

Only a few counts were recorded for this clonotype. The V gene is TRBV29-1, the J gene TRBJ1-1; no clear D gene. The CDR3 covers 13 residues. Germline CDR1 SQVTM, CDR2 ANQGSEA. Trimming removed 7 bases from V and 10 bases from J, with 22 bases in between. For the CDR3, the DNA is TGCAGCGCCGGAGGCGGGGAGGTGCAGGCAGCTTTCTTT. Its protein product is CSAGGGEVQAAFF.

This chain connects TRBV6-2 or TRBV6-3 to TRBJ2-1; 8 bases agree with TRBD1. CDR3 size: 15 residues. Losses at the gene ends were 6 bases for V and 4 bases for J; bases not matched to a gene: 8. Per germline, CDR1 MNHEY and CDR2 SVGEGT. CDR3 DNA: TGTGCCAGCAGACTCCCGGGACAGGAATACAATGAGCAGTTCTTC. Amino acids: CASRLPGQEYNEQFF.

The table lists this clonotype with many counts. The rearrangement uses TRBV12-3 or TRBV12-4 and TRBJ1-2; TRBD1 is a possible D gene (6 bases). The CDR3 totals 17 residues. V was clipped by 7 bases and J by 0 bases, with 21 bases between them. CDR3 in DNA: TGTGCCAGCATTATTTTCGGGGGGGGCAGGTCTAACTATGGCTACACCTTC. Protein sequence: CASIIFGGGRSNYGYTF.

About this clonotype: Its ends do not fully match the called genes, so a read error is possible. The chain couples TRBV7-9 to TRBJ2-3; 7 nucleotides agree with TRBD2. The germline V gene has CDR1 SEHNR and CDR2 FQNEAQ (reference sequence). The CDR3 loop spans 8 amino acids. The CDR3 loop reads CASSERGF. The CDR3 DNA is TGTGCCAGCAGCGAGCGGGGTTTT.

The chain uses TRBV6-1 and TRBJ2-7; D remains ambiguous. Trimming took 4 bases from V and 2 from J, leaving 6 bases between them. This CDR3 comprises 12 residues. Germline V gene data show CDR1 as MNHNS and CDR2 as SASEGT. The CDR3 DNA reads as TGTGCCAGCAGTGGATATACCTACGAGCAGTACGTC. Protein sequence: CASSGYTYEQYV.

CDR3 sequence (DNA): TGCGCCAGCAGCGAGGGACAGGGGGTGATAAATGAGCAGTTCTTC. It translates to CASSEGQGVINEQFF. The rearrangement joins TRBV5-1 to TRBJ2-1; 11 bases align to TRBD1. The CDR3 contains 15 residues. Germline V gene sequence: CDR1 SGHRS, CDR2 YFSETQ. V was pared by 4 bases and J by 7 bases, with 7 bases of the junction left unmatched.

The chain has TRBV20-1 and TRBJ2-5; TRBD1 matches 7 bases. Trimming cost V 5 bases and J 1 base; bases outside gene matches: 7. CDR1 DFQATT and CDR2 SNEGSKA come from the germline V gene (reference sequence). The CDR3 is 14 amino acids. The CDR3, as DNA: TGCAGTGCTGTGAGGGGGCGCCCCCAAGAGACCCAGTACTTC. This gives the protein CSAVRGRPQETQYF.

The CDR3 coding sequence is TGTGCCACCAGCAAGATGGACAGGCACACCGGGGAGCTGTTTTTT. Translating it yields CATSKMDRHTGELFF. This sequence joins TRBV15 and TRBJ2-2, with 7 bases identical to TRBD1. Germline trimming cut 4 bases from V and 3 bases from J; bases unmatched to any gene: 5. CDR1 and CDR2 (germline): LNHNV, YYDKDF (reference sequence). This CDR3 has 15 residues.

The chain links TRBV7-2 to TRBJ1-1; unclear D gene. V dropped 0 bases and J dropped 3 bases, with 17 bases sitting between them. Germline CDR1 SGHTA, CDR2 FQGNSA. The CDR3 has 17 residues. The CDR3 coding sequence is TGTGCCAGCAGCTTAGCGAGGAGTCCTCGATGGTACACTGAAGCTTTCTTT. This sequence encodes CASSLARSPRWYTEAFF.

V is TRBV4-2 and J is TRBJ2-1; 10 bases are a match to TRBD2. Germline CDR1 LGHNA, CDR2 YNFKEQ. The CDR3 length is 16 residues. V was clipped by 0 bases and J by 6 bases; unmatched bases: 5. CDR3 loop: CASSQDLGLASNEQFF. The CDR3 nucleotides are TGTGCCAGCAGCCAAGATCTGGGACTAGCGAGCAATGAGCAGTTCTTC.

The chain links TRBV20-1 to TRBJ2-1; the D is unclear. The ends were cut back, 6 bases at V and 5 bases at J, with 8 bases in the middle. CDR1 and CDR2 from the germline V gene are DFQATT and SNEGSKA (reference sequence). CDR3 length equals 11 residues. CDR3 sequence: CSASVDNEQFF. The CDR3 DNA reads as TGCAGTGCGAGCGTCGACAATGAGCAGTTCTTC.

This clonotype was seen ten or more times. The chain is built from TRBV4-2 and TRBJ2-2; D gene ambiguous. Trimming pared 2 bases from V and 1 base from J, leaving 14 bases between. Per germline, CDR1 LGHNA and CDR2 YNFKEQ. The CDR3 covers 17 residues. The CDR3 DNA is TGTGCCAGCAGCCAATTTGGGCAGGCCGGGAACACCGGGGAGCTGTTTTTT. This codes for CASSQFGQAGNTGELFF.

The chain couples TRBV20-1 to TRBJ2-3, with a possible D match to TRBD1 (5 bases). CDR1 is DFQATT, CDR2 SNEGSKA, per germline (reference sequence). Deletions cut 6 bases from V and 2 bases from J, with 12 bases between. This CDR3 spans 13 amino acids. The CDR3 DNA follows: TGCAGTGCCCCGACAGAACCCACAGATACGCAGTATTTT. This codes for CSAPTEPTDTQYF.

The table lists this clonotype with many counts. V is TRBV15 and J is TRBJ2-2, with D possibly matching TRBD1 (5 bases). In germline, CDR1 is LNHNV, CDR2 YYDKDF (reference sequence). V lost 4 bases and J lost 4, with 13 bases in between. The CDR3 runs to 15 residues. The CDR3 region is CATSIVSRATGELFF. For the CDR3, the DNA is TGTGCCACCAGCATAGTATCCAGGGCCACCGGGGAGCTGTTTTTT.

The chain recombines TRBV12-3 or TRBV12-4 with TRBJ1-2, with D unclear. Trimming left V 6 bases short and J 4 bases short, with 27 bases between. This CDR3 comprises 18 residues. In nucleotides, the CDR3 is TGTGCCAGCAGCGAGATGGGTCAGGACTCATCAATATTCTATGGCTACACCTTC. Translated, it gives CASSEMGQDSSIFYGYTF.

The chain couples TRBV4-3 to TRBJ2-2, with D perhaps matching TRBD1 or TRBD2 (5 bases each). Germline values: CDR1 LGHNA, CDR2 YSLEER. The V end was cut by 0 bases, the J end by 6 bases, with 14 bases between. CDR3 length: 16 amino acids. CDR3 DNA: TGCGCCAGCAGCCAAGAGGGGGTAGGGACGGCCGGGGAGCTGTTTTTT. Its translation: CASSQEGVGTAGELFF.